The text below deals with one TCR beta chain. The antigen is not known. The record originates from a study of monozygotic twins with inflammatory bowel disease. Study results and limitations: Lower TCRbeta diversity (inverse Simpson) was seen in IBD patients than in healthy co-twins. Individual T cell subtypes were not distinguishable. Support was lacking for any single strong IBD-associated signal or clonotype.

The UMIs contained a 6-nucleotide sample barcode. They were added by template switching during cDNA synthesis. TCRdb re-called the 5' RACE reads; every CDR3 protein appears as one record, without DNA. Recorded for this sample: about 300,000 distinct CDR3 sequences. This CDR3 spans 15 amino acids. Germline CDR1 and CDR2: MNHEY and SVGAGI. The sample was blood. This TCR derives from a human donor with ulcerative colitis or Crohn's disease, or a healthy co-twin of an affected twin (not recorded which). V gene TRBV6-5 combines with J gene TRBJ1-5; the D call of TRBD1 rests on TCRdb alone, since no DNA is present to check it. CDR3 protein: CASGRNREPTQPQHF.